A selection of T cell receptor beta chains follows, all from one sample in a study of blood T cell repertoires in COVID-19. The repertoire was sequenced with immunoSEQ multiplex PCR; TCRdb's copy has only in-frame clones and lacks some. The sample comprises a few hundred thousand clones, 87% of which are singletons, and 7.8% rests with the top ten. Sequencing was carried out using peripheral blood. These receptors came from a woman aged 45-60 years who had recovered from COVID-19. Both conserved end residues are part of each CDR3. D genes are given only for firm matches. Size tells how often a clone was seen (once, few, many) or the class of an expanded clone, and some rows leave it out.

TRBJ2-3,TRBV9,TRBD2,NA,CASSVRLASTDTQYF,TGTGCCAGCAGCGTCAGACTAGCGAGCACAGATACGCAGTATTTT
TRBJ1-3,TRBV7-4,TRBD1,NA,CASNYRGRRNTIYF,TGTGCCAGCAACTACAGGGGGCGGAGAAACACCATATATTTT
TRBJ2-2,TRBV6-5,NA,NA,CASSYFSPNTGELFF,TGTGCCAGCAGTTACTTCTCTCCGAACACCGGGGAGCTGTTTTTT
TRBJ2-2,TRBV12-3/TRBV12-4,NA,NA,CASSPQGAGELFF,TGTGCCAGCAGCCCGCAGGGCGCCGGGGAGCTGTTTTTT
TRBJ2-7,TRBV29-1,TRBD2,NA,CSAAPSGGRSEQYF,TGCAGCGCCGCGCCGTCCGGGGGGAGAAGTGAGCAGTACTTC
TRBJ2-7,TRBV29-1,TRBD1,NA,CSAGTGPYEQYF,TGCAGCGCAGGGACAGGCCCCTACGAGCAGTACTTC
TRBJ2-7,TRBV6-5,NA,NA,CASSYSRGAYEQYF,TGTGCCAGCAGTTACTCCAGGGGAGCCTACGAGCAGTACTTC
TRBJ2-3,TRBV9,TRBD2,few,CASSVGGRDSTQYF,TGTGCCAGCAGCGTAGGCGGGAGGGACTCTACGCAGTATTTT
TRBJ2-1,TRBV4-3,NA,NA,CASSRLHSGTYNEQFF,TGCGCCAGCAGCCGGCTCCACTCCGGGACTTACAATGAGCAGTTCTTC
TRBJ2-1,TRBV11-2,TRBD1,few,CASSPGTGFDNEQFF,TGTGCCAGCAGCCCTGGGACAGGGTTTGACAATGAGCAGTTCTTC
TRBJ1-1,TRBV6-6,NA,NA,CASSLERYTEAFF,TGTGCCAGCAGCCTGGAGAGGTACACTGAAGCTTTCTTT
TRBJ1-2,TRBV18,NA,NA,CASSPLQGEGGYTF,TGTGCCAGCTCACCGCTCCAGGGTGAAGGAGGCTACACCTTC
TRBJ1-3,TRBV2,TRBD1,few,CASSSNRQGTGNTIYF,TGTGCCAGCAGTAGCAACCGACAGGGAACTGGAAACACCATATATTTT
TRBJ2-7,TRBV5-1,NA,NA,CASSPGGPAHEQYF,TGCGCCAGCAGCCCCGGCGGGCCAGCCCACGAGCAGTACTTC
TRBJ2-2,TRBV14,TRBD1,NA,CASSRTGGNTGELFF,TGTGCCAGCAGCCGAACAGGGGGCAACACCGGGGAGCTGTTTTTT
TRBJ1-2,TRBV5-5,NA,NA,CASSFQGYHYGYTF,TGTGCCAGCAGCTTCCAGGGGTATCACTATGGCTACACCTTC
TRBJ2-3,TRBV5-4,TRBD2,few,CASSLSGRGETDTQYF,TGTGCCAGCAGCTTGAGCGGGAGGGGTGAGACAGATACGCAGTATTTT
TRBJ1-1,TRBV5-1,NA,NA,CASSLAGGLGTEAFF,TGCGCCAGCAGCTTGGCCGGGGGGCTTGGCACTGAAGCTTTCTTT
TRBJ2-1,TRBV7-2,NA,few,CASSFHPTRPEQFF,TGTGCCAGCAGCTTCCATCCGACTAGACCGGAGCAGTTCTTC
TRBJ1-2,TRBV28,TRBD1,NA,CASSHRALGQGAGDYGYTF,TGTGCCAGCAGTCACCGGGCCTTGGGACAGGGTGCAGGTGACTATGGCTACACCTTC
TRBJ1-1,TRBV6-5,NA,NA,CASSYVMFGGAEAFF,TGTGCCAGCAGTTATGTCATGTTCGGGGGAGCGGAAGCTTTCTTT
TRBJ2-3,TRBV28,NA,NA,CASSPPGIRTDTQYF,TGTGCCAGCTCTCCGCCGGGGATCCGCACAGATACGCAGTATTTT
TRBJ2-1,TRBV5-1,NA,NA,CASSKTRNEQFF,TGCGCCAGCAGCAAGACTAGAAATGAGCAGTTCTTC
TRBJ2-2,TRBV7-2,NA,NA,CASSLDSGSNTGELFF,TGTGCCAGCAGCTTGGATAGCGGATCAAACACCGGGGAGCTGTTTTTT
TRBJ2-7,TRBV5-1,NA,NA,CASSARGDEQYF,TGCGCCAGCAGCGCCAGGGGGGACGAGCAGTACTTC
TRBJ1-2,TRBV7-2,TRBD1,NA,CASSLAGQGDGYTF,TGTGCCAGCAGCTTAGCCGGACAGGGGGATGGCTACACCTTC
TRBJ2-2,TRBV7-3,TRBD2,once,CASSLTKQRETGGELFF,TGTGCCAGCAGCTTAACGAAACAGCGGGAGACTGGCGGGGAGCTGTTTTTT
TRBJ1-2,TRBV2,NA,NA,CASSADGINYGYTF,TGTGCCAGCAGTGCGGACGGGATTAACTATGGCTACACCTTC
TRBJ2-3,TRBV28,TRBD1,NA,CASSSGQGPDTQYF,TGTGCCAGCAGCTCGGGACAGGGGCCAGATACGCAGTATTTT
TRBJ1-2,TRBV29-1,TRBD1,NA,CSVGQGSRSGYTF,TGCAGCGTGGGACAGGGGTCCCGGAGTGGCTACACCTTC
TRBJ1-2,TRBV6-2/TRBV6-3,NA,NA,CASSSGVGGYTF,TGTGCCAGCAGTTCGGGAGTGGGTGGCTACACCTTC
TRBJ1-1,TRBV29-1,NA,NA,CSAVTDRVPEAFF,TGCAGCGCAGTAACTGATCGAGTCCCTGAAGCTTTCTTT
TRBJ1-5,TRBV9,TRBD1,NA,CASSVGTGVFQPQHF,TGTGCCAGCAGCGTGGGGACAGGGGTGTTTCAGCCCCAGCATTTT
TRBJ2-3,TRBV1,NA,NA,CTSSRGGQREQPDTQYF,TGCACCAGCAGCCGTGGTGGTCAGCGGGAGCAGCCAGATACGCAGTATTTT
TRBJ2-5,TRBV5-8,TRBD2,NA,CASSLGTSLRETQYF,TGTGCCAGCAGCTTAGGGACTAGCCTCCGCGAGACCCAGTACTTC
TRBJ2-3,TRBV3-1/TRBV3-2,TRBD2,NA,CASSQKREGPDTQYF,TGTGCCAGCAGCCAAAAGCGGGAGGGCCCAGATACGCAGTATTTT
TRBJ1-5,TRBV11-2,NA,NA,CASSLGPDQPQHF,TGTGCCAGCAGCTTGGGCCCTGATCAGCCCCAGCATTTT
TRBJ2-1,TRBV11-3,NA,NA,CASSRAIDTEQFF,TGTGCCAGCAGCCGCGCAATTGATACTGAGCAGTTCTTC
TRBJ2-1,TRBV6-2/TRBV6-3,NA,NA,CASSYKMGGEQFF,TGTGCCAGCAGTTACAAGATGGGAGGTGAGCAGTTCTTC
TRBJ1-2,TRBV4-3,NA,once,CASSQVGVYTF,TGCGCCAGCAGCCAAGTGGGCGTCTACACCTTC
TRBJ2-5,TRBV24-1,TRBD1,NA,CATSRTGGTQYF,TGTGCCACCAGTCGGACAGGAGGGACCCAGTACTTC